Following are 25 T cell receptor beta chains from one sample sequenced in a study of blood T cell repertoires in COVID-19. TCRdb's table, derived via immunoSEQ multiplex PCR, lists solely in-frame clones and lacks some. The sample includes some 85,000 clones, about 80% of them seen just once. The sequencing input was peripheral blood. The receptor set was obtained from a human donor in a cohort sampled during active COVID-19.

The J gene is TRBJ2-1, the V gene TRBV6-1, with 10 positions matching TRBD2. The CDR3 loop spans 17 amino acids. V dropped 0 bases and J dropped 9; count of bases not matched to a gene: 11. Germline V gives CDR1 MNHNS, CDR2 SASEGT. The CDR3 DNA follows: TGTGCCAGCAGTGAAGCGCGAGGGCTAGCGGGAGTGGGTGAGCAGTTCTTC. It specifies CASSEARGLAGVGEQFF.

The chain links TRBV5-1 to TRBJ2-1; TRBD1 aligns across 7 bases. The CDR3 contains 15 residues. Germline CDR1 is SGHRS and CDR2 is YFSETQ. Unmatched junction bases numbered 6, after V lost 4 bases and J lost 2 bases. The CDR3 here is CASSPSGQTYNEQFF. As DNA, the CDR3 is TGCGCCAGCAGCCCCTCGGGACAGACCTACAATGAGCAGTTCTTC.

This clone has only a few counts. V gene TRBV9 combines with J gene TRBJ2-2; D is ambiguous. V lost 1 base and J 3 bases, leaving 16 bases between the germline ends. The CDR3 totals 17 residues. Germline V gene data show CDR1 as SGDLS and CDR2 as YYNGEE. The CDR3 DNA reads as TGTGCCAGCAGCGTACCCCGCTCACTACCTGACACCGGGGAGCTGTTTTTT. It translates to CASSVPRSLPDTGELFF.

The CDR3 DNA reads TGTGCCAGCAGCTCCCGATGGGCGGGAGGGATGGATACGCAGTATTTT. Translating gives CASSSRWAGGMDTQYF. V usage is TRBV5-6 and J usage is TRBJ2-3, with 9 bases identical to TRBD2. V shed 3 bases and J 6 bases; nucleotides not matched to a gene: 11. This CDR3 contains 16 residues. CDR1 is SGHDT and CDR2 is YYEEEE in the germline V gene.

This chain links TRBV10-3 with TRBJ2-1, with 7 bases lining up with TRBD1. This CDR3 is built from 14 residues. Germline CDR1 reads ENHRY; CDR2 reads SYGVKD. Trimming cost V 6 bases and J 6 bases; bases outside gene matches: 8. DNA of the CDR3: TGTGCCATCAGGGGATCAGACAGGGCCAATGAGCAGTTCTTC. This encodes CAIRGSDRANEQFF.

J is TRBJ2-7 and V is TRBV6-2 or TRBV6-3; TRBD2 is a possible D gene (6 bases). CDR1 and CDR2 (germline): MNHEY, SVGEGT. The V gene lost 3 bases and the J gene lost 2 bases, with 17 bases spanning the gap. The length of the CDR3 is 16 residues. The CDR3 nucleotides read TGTGCCAGCAGTTATCCTCCGGGAGTGGGCCCCTACGAGCAGTACTTC. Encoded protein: CASSYPPGVGPYEQYF.

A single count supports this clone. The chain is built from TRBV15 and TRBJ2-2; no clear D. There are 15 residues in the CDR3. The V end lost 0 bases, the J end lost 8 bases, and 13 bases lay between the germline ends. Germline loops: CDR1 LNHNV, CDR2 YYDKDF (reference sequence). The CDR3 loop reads CATSRDLTVPGELFF. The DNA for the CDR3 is TGTGCCACCAGCAGAGACCTAACGGTCCCAGGGGAGCTGTTTTTT.

This chain's CDR3 is CASSHTSGANNEQFF. The CDR3 coding sequence is TGTGCCAGCAGCCATACTAGCGGAGCTAACAATGAGCAGTTCTTC. V gene TRBV7-8 combines with J gene TRBJ2-1, with 8 positions matching TRBD2. Germline-derived CDR1 and CDR2 are SGHVS and FQNEAQ. The CDR3 has 15 amino acids. V was pared by 5 bases and J by 5 bases, with 8 bases of the junction left unmatched.

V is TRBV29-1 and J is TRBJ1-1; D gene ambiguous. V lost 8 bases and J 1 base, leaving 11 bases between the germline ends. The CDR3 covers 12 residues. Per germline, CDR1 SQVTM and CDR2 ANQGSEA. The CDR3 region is CSTGVGNTEAFF. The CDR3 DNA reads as TGCAGCACCGGGGTGGGGAACACTGAAGCTTTCTTT.

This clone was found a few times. CDR3 coding DNA: TGTGCCAGCAGCGCCTCCGGGACTACACGCACCGGGGAGCTGTTTTTT. It codes for CASSASGTTRTGELFF. The chain links TRBV9 to TRBJ2-2; 7 bases are a match to TRBD2. V lost 3 bases and J lost 4; bases outside the gene matches: 9. Germline V gene sequence: CDR1 SGDLS, CDR2 YYNGEE. The CDR3 has 16 residues.

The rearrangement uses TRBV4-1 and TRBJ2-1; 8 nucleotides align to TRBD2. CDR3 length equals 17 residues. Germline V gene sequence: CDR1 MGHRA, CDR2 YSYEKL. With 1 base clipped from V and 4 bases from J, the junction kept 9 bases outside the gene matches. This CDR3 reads CASSQALLAGSYNEQFF. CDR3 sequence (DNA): TGCGCCAGCAGCCAAGCCCTGCTAGCGGGTAGTTACAATGAGCAGTTCTTC.

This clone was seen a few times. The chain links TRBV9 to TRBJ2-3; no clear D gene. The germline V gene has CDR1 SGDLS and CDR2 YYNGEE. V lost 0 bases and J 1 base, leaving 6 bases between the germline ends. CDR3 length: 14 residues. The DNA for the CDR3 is TGTGCCAGCAGCGTAGACCAGGGCACAGATACGCAGTATTTT. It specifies CASSVDQGTDTQYF.

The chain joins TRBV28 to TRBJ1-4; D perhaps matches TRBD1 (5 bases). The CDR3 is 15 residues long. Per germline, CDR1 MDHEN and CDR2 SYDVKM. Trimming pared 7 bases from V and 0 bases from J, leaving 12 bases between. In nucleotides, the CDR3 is TGTGCCAGCACCCTTGGGGGGGCAACTAATGAAAAACTGTTTTTT. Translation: CASTLGGATNEKLFF.

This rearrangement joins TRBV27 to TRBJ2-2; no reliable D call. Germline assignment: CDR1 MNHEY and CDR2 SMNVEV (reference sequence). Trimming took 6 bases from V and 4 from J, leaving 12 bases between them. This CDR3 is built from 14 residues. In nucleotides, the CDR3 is TGTGCCAGCAGGGTCAGATATTTCACCGGGGAGCTGTTTTTT. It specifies CASRVRYFTGELFF.

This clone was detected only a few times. In nucleotides, the CDR3 is TGTGCCAGCAGCCTGGAGTCTGGGGCCAACGTCCTGACTTTC. Amino acids: CASSLESGANVLTF. V usage is TRBV4-2 and J usage is TRBJ2-6; D unresolved. In germline, CDR1 is LGHNA, CDR2 YNFKEQ. V shed 4 bases and J shed 1 base, with 5 bases lying between them. The CDR3 loop spans 14 amino acids.

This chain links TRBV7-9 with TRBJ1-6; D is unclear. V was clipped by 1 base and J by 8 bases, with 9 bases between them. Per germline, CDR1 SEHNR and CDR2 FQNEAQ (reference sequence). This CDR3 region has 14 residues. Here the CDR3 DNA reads TGTGCCAGCAGCTTAGAAAGCCGAGATTCACCCCTCCACTTT. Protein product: CASSLESRDSPLHF.

The CDR3 nucleotides read TGTGCCACCAGCAGCCAAAAGGGGGGACAGGGCGCTGGGGAGACCCAGTACTTC. Translated, it gives CATSSQKGGQGAGETQYF. V usage is TRBV15 and J usage is TRBJ2-5; 9 positions agree with TRBD1. CDR1 and CDR2 from the germline V gene are LNHNV and YYDKDF (reference sequence). This CDR3 region has 18 residues. Trimming removed 3 bases from V and 5 bases from J; junction bases left unmatched: 16.

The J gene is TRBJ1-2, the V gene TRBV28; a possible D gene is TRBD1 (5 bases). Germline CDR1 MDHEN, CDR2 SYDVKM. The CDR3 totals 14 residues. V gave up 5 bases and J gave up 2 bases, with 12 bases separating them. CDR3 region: CASSLNSGNYGYTF. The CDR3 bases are TGTGCCAGCAGTCTCAATTCAGGGAACTATGGCTACACCTTC.

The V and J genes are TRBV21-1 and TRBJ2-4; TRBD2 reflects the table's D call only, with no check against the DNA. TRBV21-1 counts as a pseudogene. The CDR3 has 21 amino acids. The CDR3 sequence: CASSSRGLAGGLGMAKNIQYF. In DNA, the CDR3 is TGTGCCAGCAGCAGCCGAGGACTAGCGGGAGGTCTAGGAATGGCCAAAAACATTCAGTACTTC.

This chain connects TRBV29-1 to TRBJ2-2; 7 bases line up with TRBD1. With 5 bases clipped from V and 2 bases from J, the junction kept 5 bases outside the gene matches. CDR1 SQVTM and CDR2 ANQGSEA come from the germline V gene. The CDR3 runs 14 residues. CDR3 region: CSVKTGFNTGELFF. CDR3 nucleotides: TGCAGCGTTAAGACAGGGTTTAACACCGGGGAGCTGTTTTTT.

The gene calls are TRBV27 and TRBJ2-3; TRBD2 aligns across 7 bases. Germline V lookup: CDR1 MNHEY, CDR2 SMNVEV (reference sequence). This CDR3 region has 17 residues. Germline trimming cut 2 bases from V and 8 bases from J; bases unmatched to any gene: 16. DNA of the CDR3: TGTGCCAGCAGTTTAAGGTCCAGCGGGAAAAATCTGGTTACGCAGTATTTT. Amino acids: CASSLRSSGKNLVTQYF.

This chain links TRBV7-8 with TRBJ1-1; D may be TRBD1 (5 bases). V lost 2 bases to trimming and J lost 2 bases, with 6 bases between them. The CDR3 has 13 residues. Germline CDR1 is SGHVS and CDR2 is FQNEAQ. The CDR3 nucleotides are TGTGCCAGCAGCTTACAGGGTAACACTGAAGCTTTCTTT. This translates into CASSLQGNTEAFF.

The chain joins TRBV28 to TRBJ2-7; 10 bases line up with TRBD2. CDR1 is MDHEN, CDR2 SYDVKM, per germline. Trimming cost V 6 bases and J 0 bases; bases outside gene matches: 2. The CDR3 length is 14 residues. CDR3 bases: TGTGCCAGCAGAGGGACTAGCGACTCCTACGAGCAGTACTTC. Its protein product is CASRGTSDSYEQYF.

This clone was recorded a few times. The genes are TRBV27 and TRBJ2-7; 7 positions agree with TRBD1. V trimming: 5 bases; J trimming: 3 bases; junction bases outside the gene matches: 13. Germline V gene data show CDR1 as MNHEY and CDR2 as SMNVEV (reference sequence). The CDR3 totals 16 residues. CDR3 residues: CASSEHRRQGFYEQYF. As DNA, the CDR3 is TGTGCCAGCAGTGAACACCGGAGACAGGGCTTCTACGAGCAGTACTTC.

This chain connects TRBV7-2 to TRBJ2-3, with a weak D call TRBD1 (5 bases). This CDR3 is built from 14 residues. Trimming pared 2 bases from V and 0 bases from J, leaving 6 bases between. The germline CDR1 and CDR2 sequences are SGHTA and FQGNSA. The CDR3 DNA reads TGTGCCAGCAGCTTACCAGGGAGCACAGATACGCAGTATTTT. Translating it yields CASSLPGSTDTQYF.